In this sample, the clone carrying this T cell receptor (beta chain) turned up many times. Its antigen is currently unknown. One base away lies a much larger clone, so this may be a sequencing read error. Each CDR3 protein is one row after TCRdb ran MiXCR on the 5' RACE reads. The top ten clones hold approximately 2.2% of a sample with over 120,000 distinct CDR3 sequences, about 5.5% of them seen once. These data are taken from a study of T-cell memory formation after mild COVID-19. On the study more broadly: Among the donors, TCR clusters were largely specific to each donor. Study-wide points: Among clones contracting day 15 to 85, CD4/CD8 was balanced, whereas later expanders leaned CD4+. Pre-infection memory showed some responding clones, and this suggested that cross-reactive memory joined.

The CDR3 totals 14 residues. The germline gives CDR1 DFQATT, CDR2 SNEGSKA (reference sequence). Material: PBMCs or a T cell subset sorted from them (not recorded which). The sequence was collected from an adult woman who had mild COVID-19 (a few samples of this study predate the infection). Cell type and time point are not known. The chain recombines TRBV20-1 with TRBJ1-1; tentative D call: TRBD1 (5 bases). CDR3 residues: CSAPRTRMNTEPFF. The CDR3 bases are TGCAGTGCTCCTAGGACAAGGATGAACACTGAACCTTTCTTT.